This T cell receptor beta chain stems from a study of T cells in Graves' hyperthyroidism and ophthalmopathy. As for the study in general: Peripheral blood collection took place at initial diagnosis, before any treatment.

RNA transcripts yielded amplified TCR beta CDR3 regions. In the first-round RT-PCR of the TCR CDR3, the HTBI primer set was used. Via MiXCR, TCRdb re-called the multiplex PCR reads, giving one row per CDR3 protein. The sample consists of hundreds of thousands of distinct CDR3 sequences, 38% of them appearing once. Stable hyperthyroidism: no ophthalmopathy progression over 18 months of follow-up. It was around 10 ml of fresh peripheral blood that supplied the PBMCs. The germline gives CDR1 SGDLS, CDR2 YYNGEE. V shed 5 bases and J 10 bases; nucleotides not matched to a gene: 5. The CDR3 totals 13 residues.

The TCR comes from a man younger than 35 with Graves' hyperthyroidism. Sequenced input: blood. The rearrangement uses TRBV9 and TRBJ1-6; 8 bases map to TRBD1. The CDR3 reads CASRDRAPSPLHF. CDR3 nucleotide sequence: TGTGCCAGCAGGGACAGGGCACCCTCACCCCTCCACTTT.